This TCR beta chain was recovered during a study of shared T cell receptors in the human thymus. The CDR3 has 20 amino acids. Germline lookup yields CDR1 SGDLS and CDR2 YYNGEE. Trimming removed 2 bases from V and 0 bases from J; junction bases left unmatched: 17. Generated by immunoSEQ multiplex PCR, the TCRdb table keeps only in-frame clones and is missing some. The sample has about 710,000 clones, around 87% seen once. In addition, the sample was reused for a study of human thymus T cells. As reported in that work: Each of the donors was a healthy Finnish infant who was undergoing open corrective cardiac surgery for congenital heart defects. Corrective cardiac operations yielded the resected thymus tissue. An apparent bias in V and J gene usage was seen in thymic and blood repertoires.

The sequenced sample consisted of thymocytes. The clonotype was recovered from a boy under two years old with a congenital heart defect. V is TRBV9 and J is TRBJ2-1, with 7 bases aligning to TRBD2. The CDR3 spells CASSVHRDYDFVISYNEQFF. The DNA for the CDR3 is TGTGCCAGCAGCGTCCACCGGGACTATGATTTTGTGATCTCCTACAATGAGCAGTTCTTC.